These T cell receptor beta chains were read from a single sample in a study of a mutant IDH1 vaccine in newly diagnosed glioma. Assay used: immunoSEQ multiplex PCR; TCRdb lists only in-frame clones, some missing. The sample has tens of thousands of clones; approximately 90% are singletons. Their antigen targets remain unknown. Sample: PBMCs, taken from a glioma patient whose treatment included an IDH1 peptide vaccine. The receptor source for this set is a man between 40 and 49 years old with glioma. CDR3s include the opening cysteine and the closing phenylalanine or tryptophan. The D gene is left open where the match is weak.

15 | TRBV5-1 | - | CASSFQEISTDTQYF
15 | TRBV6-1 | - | CASSEKLGTVYGYTF
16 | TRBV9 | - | CASSVVSGARNTEAFF
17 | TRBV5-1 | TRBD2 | CASHLLAGGPSTDTQYF
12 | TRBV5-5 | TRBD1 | CASSRQGETQYF
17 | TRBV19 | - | CASSIVQGARKDSPLHF
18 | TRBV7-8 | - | CASTSYRAGLDGRYGYTF
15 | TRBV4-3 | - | CASSRGASPADTQYF
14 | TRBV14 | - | CASSQGARNEKLFF
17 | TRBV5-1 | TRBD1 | CASSLRRLGQGTETQYF
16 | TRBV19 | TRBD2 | CASTASGSLTYNEQFF
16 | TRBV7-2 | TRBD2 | CASSLVGTSGKYEQYF
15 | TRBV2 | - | CASSEAGLSGNTIYF
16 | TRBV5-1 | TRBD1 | CASSLGSGQGRQPQHF
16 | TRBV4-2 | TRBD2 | CASSQETGGAQDTQYF
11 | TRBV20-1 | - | CSALQQETQYF
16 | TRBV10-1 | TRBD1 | CASSDGPGQGGETQYF
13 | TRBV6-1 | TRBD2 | CASRLATTDTQYF
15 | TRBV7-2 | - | CASSLVWANTGELFF
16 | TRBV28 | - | CASSFERGPNTGELFF
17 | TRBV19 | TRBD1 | CASSISSGTGGGTEAFF
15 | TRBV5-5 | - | CASSPRTENTGELFF
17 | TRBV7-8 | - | CASSPLWTRVAVETQYF
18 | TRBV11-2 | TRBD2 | CASSPWTSGRGVVNEQFF
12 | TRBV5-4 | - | CASSLWLNKQYF
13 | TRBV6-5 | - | CASSLSRNYGYTF
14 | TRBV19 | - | CASSMVEGNSPLHF
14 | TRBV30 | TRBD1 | CAWSFTQGREKLFF
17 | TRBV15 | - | CATSRDREGPNTGELFF
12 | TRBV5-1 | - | CASKSENTEAFF
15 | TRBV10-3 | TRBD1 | CAISTGGYSEETQYF
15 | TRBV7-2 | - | CASSRHLRDQETQYF
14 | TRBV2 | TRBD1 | CASIRTGENTEAFF
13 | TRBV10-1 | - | CASSESGFSEQFF
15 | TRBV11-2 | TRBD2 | CASSLASGGANEQFF
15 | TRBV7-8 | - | CASSFQDWVDQPQHF
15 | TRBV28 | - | CAPLAAPGAKNIQYF
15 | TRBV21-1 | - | CASSKKRLPNTEAFF
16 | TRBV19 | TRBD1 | CASSIRTGADNQPQHF
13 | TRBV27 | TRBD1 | CASKTGAGNTIYF
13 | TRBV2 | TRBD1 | CASGDRVATEAFF
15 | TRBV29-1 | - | CSVEDPGHHQETQYF
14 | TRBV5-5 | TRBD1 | CASSQRTGNTEAFF